This TCR beta chain was sequenced for a study of a mutant IDH1 vaccine in newly diagnosed glioma. For this clone: Its specificity is unknown.

Germline V gene lookup returns CDR1 GTSNPN and CDR2 SVGIG (reference sequence). The CDR3 runs 14 residues. The ends were cut back, 4 bases at V and 0 bases at J, with 10 bases in the middle. Assay: immunoSEQ multiplex PCR; the TCRdb copy retains only in-frame clones and omits some. The sample lists over 25,000 clones, 65% to 85% occurring once. Time point meaning: week 35, safety follow-up. It was 300 ug of mutant IDH1 20-mer peptide that made up each vaccine dose, given with topical imiquimod. This receptor was identified in a woman aged 25 to 45 with glioma. Some clones in this sample may be carry-over from other donors' samples. The chain employs TRBV30 and TRBJ1-3; D not certain. The sequencing here drew on PBMCs, taken from a glioma patient whose treatment included an IDH1 peptide vaccine. In DNA form, the CDR3 reads TGTGCCTGGACCGTCGGGTCCTCTGGAAACACCATATATTTT. It specifies CAWTVGSSGNTIYF.